These 7 T cell receptor beta chains came from one sample sequenced in a study of T cells in Graves' hyperthyroidism and ophthalmopathy. The CDR3 regions of TCR beta were amplified from RNA transcripts. HTBI primers were employed in a first-round RT-PCR of the TCR CDR3. TCRdb reanalysed the multiplex PCR reads using MiXCR and keeps one entry per CDR3 protein. The repertoire has around 290,000 distinct CDR3 sequences, roughly an eighth of them found once; the top ten carry 7.9%. The sequenced material came from blood. The source of these receptors is a woman aged 40-49 years with Graves' hyperthyroidism.

This clonotype was observed many times. J is TRBJ2-5 and V is TRBV28; D gene uncertain. Germline V gene lookup returns CDR1 MDHEN and CDR2 SYDVKM. Trimming left V 2 bases short and J 1 base short, with 8 bases between. CDR3 length: 14 residues. The CDR3: CASSLAVVQETQYF. The CDR3 coding sequence is TGTGCCAGCAGTTTAGCGGTAGTCCAAGAGACCCAGTACTTC. Combining the CDR3 with reference TRBV28 and TRBJ2-5 gives the whole variable domain DVKVTQSSRYLVKRTGEKVFLECVQDMDHENMFWYRQDPGLGLRLIYFSYDVKMKEKGDIPEGYSVSREKKERFSLILESASTNQTSMYLCASSLAVVQETQYFGPGTRLLVL.

In its sample, this clonotype was seen many times. The J gene is TRBJ2-2, the V gene TRBV2, with D maybe TRBD1 (6 bases). This CDR3 has 15 amino acids. The V end was cut by 7 bases, the J end by 0 bases, with 12 bases between. From germline, CDR1 is SNHLY and CDR2 FYNNEI. The CDR3 is CASNPRGANTGELFF. CDR3 nucleotides: TGTGCCAGCAACCCCAGGGGCGCGAACACCGGGGAGCTGTTTTTT.

In this sample, this clonotype turned up many times. A much larger clone differs by one base, so this may be a read error. The rearrangement links TRBV9 to TRBJ2-1, with unresolved D. V lost 0 bases and J lost 2, with 3 bases in between. The CDR3 has 13 residues. Germline CDR1 is SGDLS and CDR2 is YYNGEE. The CDR3 DNA is TGTGCCAGCAGCGTAGGGACCTACAATGAGCAGTTCTTC. Translating it yields CASSVGTYNEQFF.

This clonotype showed up many times. CDR3 in DNA: TGCAGTGCGGAGGGACAGGGGGCGACTTTCTTT. Protein sequence: CSAEGQGATFF. The chain has TRBV20-1 and TRBJ1-1, with TRBD1 matching over 12 bases. V lost 6 bases to trimming and J lost 12 bases; unmatched junction nucleotides: 5. Germline CDR1 DFQATT, CDR2 SNEGSKA (reference sequence). The CDR3 has 11 residues.

This clonotype was picked up many times. V usage is TRBV2 and J usage is TRBJ1-5; D ambiguous. The CDR3 is 13 residues long. Trimming pared 3 bases from V and 7 bases from J, leaving 10 bases between. Germline-derived CDR1 and CDR2 are SNHLY and FYNNEI. This CDR3 reads CASSDGSTQPQHF. The CDR3 bases are TGTGCCAGCAGTGACGGGTCGACCCAGCCCCAGCATTTT.

The chain joins TRBV29-1 to TRBJ1-1; D may be TRBD1 (6 bases). This CDR3 region has 12 residues. V was pared by 7 bases and J by 6 bases, with 15 bases between. The V gene's germline CDR1 is SQVTM and CDR2 ANQGSEA. The CDR3 nucleotides are TGCAGCGGATGGGCGGGGGCCGCTGAAGCTTTCTTT. It translates to CSGWAGAAEAFF.

This clonotype was seen many times. This chain links TRBV2 with TRBJ1-3; D unclear. The CDR3 is 14 residues long. Germline V gene lookup returns CDR1 SNHLY and CDR2 FYNNEI. The V gene lost 8 bases and the J gene lost 2 bases, with 13 bases spanning the gap. CDR3 loop: CASDDLEPGNTIYF. The CDR3 DNA follows: TGTGCCAGCGACGACTTAGAACCTGGAAACACCATATATTTT.